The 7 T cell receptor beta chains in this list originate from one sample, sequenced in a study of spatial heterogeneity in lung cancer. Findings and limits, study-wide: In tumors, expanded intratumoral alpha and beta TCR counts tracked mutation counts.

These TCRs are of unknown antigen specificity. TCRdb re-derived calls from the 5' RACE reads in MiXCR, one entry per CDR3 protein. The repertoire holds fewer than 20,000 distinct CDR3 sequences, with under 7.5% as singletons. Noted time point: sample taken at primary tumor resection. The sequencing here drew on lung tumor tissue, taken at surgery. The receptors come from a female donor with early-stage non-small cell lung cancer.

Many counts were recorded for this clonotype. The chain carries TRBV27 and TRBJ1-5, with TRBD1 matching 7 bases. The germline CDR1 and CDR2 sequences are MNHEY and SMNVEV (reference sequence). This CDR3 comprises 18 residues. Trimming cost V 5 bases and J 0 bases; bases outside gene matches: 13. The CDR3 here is CASSPRQGAGFSNQPQHF. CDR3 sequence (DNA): TGTGCCAGCAGTCCCCGACAGGGCGCGGGATTTAGCAATCAGCCCCAGCATTTT.

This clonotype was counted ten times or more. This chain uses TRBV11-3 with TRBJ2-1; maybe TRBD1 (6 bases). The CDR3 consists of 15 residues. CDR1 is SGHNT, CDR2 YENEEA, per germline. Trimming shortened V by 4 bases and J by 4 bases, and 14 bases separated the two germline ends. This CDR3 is CASSSQGQGYNEQFF. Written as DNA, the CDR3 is TGTGCCAGCAGCTCGCAGGGGCAAGGATACAATGAGCAGTTCTTC.

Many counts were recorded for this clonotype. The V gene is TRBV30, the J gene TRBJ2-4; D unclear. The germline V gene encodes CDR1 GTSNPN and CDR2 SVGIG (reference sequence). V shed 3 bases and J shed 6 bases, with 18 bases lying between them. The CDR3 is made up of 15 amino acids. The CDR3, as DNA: TGTGCCTGGAGCGCCGATCGGGCCCTTGGAAACATTCAGTACTTC. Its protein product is CAWSADRALGNIQYF. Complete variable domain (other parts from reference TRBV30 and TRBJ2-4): SQTIHQWPATLVQPVGSPLSLECTVEGTSNPNLYWYRQAAGRGLQLLFYSVGIGQISSEVPQNLSASRPQDRQFILSSKKLLLSDSGFYLCAWSADRALGNIQYFGAGTRLSVL.

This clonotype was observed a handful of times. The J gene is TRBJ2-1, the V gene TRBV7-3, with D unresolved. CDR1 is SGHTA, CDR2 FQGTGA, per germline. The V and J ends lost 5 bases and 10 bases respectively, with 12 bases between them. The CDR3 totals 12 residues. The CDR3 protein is CASSRNSGEQFF. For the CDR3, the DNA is TGTGCCAGCAGCCGCAATTCTGGGGAGCAGTTCTTC. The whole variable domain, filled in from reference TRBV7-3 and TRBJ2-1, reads GAGVSQTPSNKVTEKGKYVELRCDPISGHTALYWYRQSLGQGPEFLIYFQGTGAADDSGLPNDRFFAVRPEGSVSTLKIQRTERGDSAVYLCASSRNSGEQFFGPGTRLTVL.

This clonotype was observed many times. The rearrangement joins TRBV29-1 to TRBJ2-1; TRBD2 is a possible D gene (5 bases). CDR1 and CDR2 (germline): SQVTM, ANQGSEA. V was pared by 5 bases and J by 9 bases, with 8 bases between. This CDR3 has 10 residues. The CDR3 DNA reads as TGCAGCGTTTCAGAGGGTGAGCAGTTCTTC. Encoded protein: CSVSEGEQFF.

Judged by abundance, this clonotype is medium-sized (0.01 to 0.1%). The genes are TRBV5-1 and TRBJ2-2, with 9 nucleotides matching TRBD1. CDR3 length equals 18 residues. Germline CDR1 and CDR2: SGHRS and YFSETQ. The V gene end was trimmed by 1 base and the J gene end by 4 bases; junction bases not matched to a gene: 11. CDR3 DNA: TGCGCCAGCAGCTTGCTAAGCCGGGACAGGGCGCCCACCGGGGAGCTGTTTTTT. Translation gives CASSLLSRDRAPTGELFF.

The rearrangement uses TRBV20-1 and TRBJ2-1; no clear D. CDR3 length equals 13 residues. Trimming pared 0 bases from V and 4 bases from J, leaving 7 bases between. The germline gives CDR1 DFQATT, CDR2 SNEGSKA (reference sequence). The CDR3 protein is CSARDSRYNEQFF. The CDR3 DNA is TGCAGTGCTAGAGATAGTCGGTACAATGAGCAGTTCTTC.